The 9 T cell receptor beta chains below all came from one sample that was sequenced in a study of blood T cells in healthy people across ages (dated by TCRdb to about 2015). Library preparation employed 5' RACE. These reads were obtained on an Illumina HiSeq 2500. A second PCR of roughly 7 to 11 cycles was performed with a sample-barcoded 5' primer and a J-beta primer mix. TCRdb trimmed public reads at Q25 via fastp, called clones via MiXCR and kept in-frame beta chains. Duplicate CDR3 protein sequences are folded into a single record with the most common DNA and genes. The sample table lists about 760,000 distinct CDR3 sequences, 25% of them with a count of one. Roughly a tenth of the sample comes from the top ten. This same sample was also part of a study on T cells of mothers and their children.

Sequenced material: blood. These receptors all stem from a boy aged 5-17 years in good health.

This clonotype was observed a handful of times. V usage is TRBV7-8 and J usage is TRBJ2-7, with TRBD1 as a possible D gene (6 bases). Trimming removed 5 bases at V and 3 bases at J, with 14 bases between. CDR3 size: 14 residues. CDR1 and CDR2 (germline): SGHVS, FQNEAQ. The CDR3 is CASSPRTDLYEQYF. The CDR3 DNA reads TGTGCCAGCAGCCCCAGGACAGACCTCTACGAGCAGTACTTC. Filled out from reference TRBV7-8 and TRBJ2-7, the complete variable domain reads GAGVSQSPRYKVAKRGQDVALRCDPISGHVSLFWYQQALGQGPEFLTYFQNEAQLDKSGLPSDRFFAERPEGSVSTLKIQRTQQEDSAVYLCASSPRTDLYEQYFGPGTRLTVT.

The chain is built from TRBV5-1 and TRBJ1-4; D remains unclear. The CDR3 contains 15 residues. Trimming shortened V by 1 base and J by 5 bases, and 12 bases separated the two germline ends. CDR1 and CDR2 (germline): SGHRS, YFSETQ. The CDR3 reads CASSLRRLENEKLFF. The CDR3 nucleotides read TGCGCCAGCAGCTTGCGGAGGTTGGAGAATGAAAAACTGTTTTTT.

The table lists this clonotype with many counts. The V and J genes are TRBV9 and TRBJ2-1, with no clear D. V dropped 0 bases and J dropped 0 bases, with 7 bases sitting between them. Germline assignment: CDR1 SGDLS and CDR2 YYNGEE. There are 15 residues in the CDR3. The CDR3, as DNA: TGTGCCAGCAGCGTAGTTGGTAGCTCCTACAATGAGCAGTTCTTC. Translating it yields CASSVVGSSYNEQFF.

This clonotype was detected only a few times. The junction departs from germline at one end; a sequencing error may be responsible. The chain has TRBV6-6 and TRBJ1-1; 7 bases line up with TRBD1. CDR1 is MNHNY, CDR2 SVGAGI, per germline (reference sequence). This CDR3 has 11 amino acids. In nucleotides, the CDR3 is TGTGCCAGCAGCCAGGGGGAGGGCAACCGCTTT. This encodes CASSQGEGNRF.

CDR3 DNA: TGCGCCAGCAGCTTCCGCCTAGATAGCAGTACCGGGGAGCTGTTTTTT. Its translation: CASSFRLDSSTGELFF. V is TRBV5-1 and J is TRBJ2-2; D ambiguous. There are 16 residues in the CDR3. CDR1 and CDR2 (germline): SGHRS, YFSETQ. V shed 2 bases and J shed 5 bases, with 16 bases lying between them.

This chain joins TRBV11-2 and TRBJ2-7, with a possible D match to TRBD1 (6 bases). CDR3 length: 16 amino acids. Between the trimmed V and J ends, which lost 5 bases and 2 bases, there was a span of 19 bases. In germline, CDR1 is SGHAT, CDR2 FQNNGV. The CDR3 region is CASSPWSRTETYEQYF. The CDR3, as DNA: TGTGCCAGCAGCCCATGGTCTCGGACAGAGACCTACGAGCAGTACTTC.

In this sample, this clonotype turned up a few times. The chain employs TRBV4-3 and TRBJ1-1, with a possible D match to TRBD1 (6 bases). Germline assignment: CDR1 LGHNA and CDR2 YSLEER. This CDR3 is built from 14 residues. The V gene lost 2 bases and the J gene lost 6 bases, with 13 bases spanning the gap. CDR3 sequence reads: CASSQSTGSPEAFF. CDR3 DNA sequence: TGCGCCAGCAGCCAATCGACAGGTAGCCCTGAAGCTTTCTTT.

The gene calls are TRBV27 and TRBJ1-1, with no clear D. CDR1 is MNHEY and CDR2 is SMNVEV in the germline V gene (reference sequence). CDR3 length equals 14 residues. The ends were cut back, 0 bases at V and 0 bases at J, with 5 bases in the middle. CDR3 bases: TGTGCCAGCAGTTTATCTTCAATGAACACTGAAGCTTTCTTT. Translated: CASSLSSMNTEAFF.

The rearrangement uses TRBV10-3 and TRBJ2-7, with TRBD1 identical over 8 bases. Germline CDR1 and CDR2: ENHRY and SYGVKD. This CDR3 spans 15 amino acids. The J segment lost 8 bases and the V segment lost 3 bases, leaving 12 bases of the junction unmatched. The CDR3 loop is CAISERQGQYSKQYF. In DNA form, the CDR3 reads TGTGCCATCAGTGAACGACAGGGGCAATACTCCAAGCAGTACTTC.